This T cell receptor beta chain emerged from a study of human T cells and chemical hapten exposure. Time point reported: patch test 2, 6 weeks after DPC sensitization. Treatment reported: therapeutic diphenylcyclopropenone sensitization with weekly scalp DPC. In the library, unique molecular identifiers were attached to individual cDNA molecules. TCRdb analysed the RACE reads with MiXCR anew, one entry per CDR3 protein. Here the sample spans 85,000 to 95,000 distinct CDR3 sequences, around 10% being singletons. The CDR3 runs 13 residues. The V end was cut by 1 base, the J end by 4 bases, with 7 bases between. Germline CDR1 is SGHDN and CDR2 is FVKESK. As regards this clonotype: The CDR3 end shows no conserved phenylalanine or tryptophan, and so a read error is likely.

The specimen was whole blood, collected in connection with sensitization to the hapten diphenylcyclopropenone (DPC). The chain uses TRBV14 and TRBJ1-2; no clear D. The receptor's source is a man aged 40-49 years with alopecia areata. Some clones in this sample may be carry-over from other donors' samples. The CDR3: CASSQAKAYGYTL. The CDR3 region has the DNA TGTGCCAGCAGCCAAGCGAAGGCCTATGGCTACACCTTA.